Each of the 22 T cell receptor beta chains below was sequenced from the same sample in a study of T cell responses to AZD1222 COVID-19 vaccine. The table came from immunoSEQ multiplex PCR; TCRdb's copy has only in-frame clones and leaves some out. The table shows 150,000 to 200,000 clones, with approximately 90% occurring only once. Sample: peripheral blood, taken 28 days after the second AZD1222 dose. These TCRs come from an adult who received the AZD1222 COVID-19 vaccine.

This clone was counted a single time. CDR3 loop: CASSEEGRRVFF. The CDR3 nucleotides read TGTGCCAGCAGTGAAGAGGGACGGAGGGTTTTCTTT. The chain combines TRBV6-1 with TRBJ1-1, with D possibly TRBD1 on 5 matching bases. The germline gives CDR1 MNHNS, CDR2 SASEGT. The CDR3 is 12 residues long. The V end lost 1 base, the J end lost 13 bases, and 13 bases lay between the germline ends.

The J gene is TRBJ1-2, the V gene TRBV29-1, with D possibly being TRBD1 (5 bases). V gave up 7 bases and J gave up 4 bases, with 13 bases separating them. Germline CDR1 and CDR2: SQVTM and ANQGSEA. This CDR3 has 12 amino acids. The CDR3 DNA sequence: TGCAGCGCCACCTGGGGGGGCTATGGCTACACCTTC. Translated, it gives CSATWGGYGYTF.

This clone was observed a few times. This chain uses TRBV18 with TRBJ2-7; D may correspond to TRBD1 or TRBD2 (5 bases each). V shed 6 bases and J shed 3 bases, with 15 bases lying between them. The germline V gene encodes CDR1 KGHSH and CDR2 LQKENI. This CDR3 region has 14 residues. CDR3 sequence: CASSPGTPRYEQYF. The CDR3 DNA reads as TGTGCCAGCTCTCCCGGGACCCCTCGCTACGAGCAGTACTTC.

The chain joins TRBV7-9 to TRBJ2-7; D may match TRBD1 or TRBD2 (5 bases each). Germline loops: CDR1 SEHNR, CDR2 FQNEAQ (reference sequence). The CDR3 runs to 15 residues. V lost 4 bases and J 7 bases, leaving 20 bases between the germline ends. The chain's CDR3 is CASSSFRATGGEQYF. DNA of the CDR3: TGTGCCAGCAGCTCGTTCAGGGCTACAGGCGGGGAGCAGTACTTC.

The gene calls are TRBV12-3 or TRBV12-4 and TRBJ2-7, with D perhaps matching TRBD1 (6 bases). The CDR3 totals 11 residues. Trimming removed 5 bases from V and 5 bases from J, with 7 bases in between. In DNA, the CDR3 is TGTGCCAGCAGTACAGGGCACGAGCAGTACTTC. This codes for CASSTGHEQYF.

The rearrangement uses TRBV9 and TRBJ2-6, with a tentative D call TRBD1 (6 bases). CDR1 is SGDLS and CDR2 is YYNGEE in the germline V gene. Trimming took 2 bases from V and 1 from J, leaving 13 bases between them. The CDR3 consists of 17 residues. CDR3 region: CASSVRGSPSGANVLTF. The CDR3 DNA sequence: TGTGCCAGCAGCGTCAGGGGAAGCCCTTCTGGGGCCAACGTCCTGACTTTC.

This chain connects TRBV12-3 or TRBV12-4 to TRBJ1-5; D is unclear. The CDR3 is 13 amino acids. Trimming pared 2 bases from V and 5 bases from J, leaving 7 bases between. This chain's CDR3 is CASSLNRHQPQHF. The CDR3 bases are TGTGCCAGCAGTTTAAACAGACATCAGCCCCAGCATTTT.

The chain uses TRBV5-1 and TRBJ2-1; 7 nucleotides match TRBD1. The CDR3 consists of 18 residues. Trimming cost V 4 bases and J 1 base; bases outside gene matches: 14. Germline V lookup: CDR1 SGHRS, CDR2 YFSETQ. CDR3 amino acids: CASSLGMRGPPSYNEQFF. Written as DNA, the CDR3 is TGCGCCAGCAGCCTTGGCATGAGGGGGCCGCCTTCCTACAATGAGCAGTTCTTC.

This clone was observed a handful of times. The genes are TRBV7-9 and TRBJ1-5; D is uncertain. V was shortened by 3 bases and J by 4 bases, with 7 bases between the two germline ends. The CDR3 loop spans 13 amino acids. CDR1 is SEHNR and CDR2 is FQNEAQ in the germline V gene (reference sequence). CDR3 sequence: CASSLKDNQPQHF. In DNA form, the CDR3 reads TGTGCCAGCAGCTTGAAAGATAATCAGCCCCAGCATTTT.

The chain carries TRBV15 and TRBJ2-1; D uncertain. Germline values: CDR1 LNHNV, CDR2 YYDKDF (reference sequence). The V gene lost 1 base and the J gene lost 0 bases, with 7 bases spanning the gap. The CDR3 runs to 15 residues. CDR3: CATSRAINSYNEQFF. The CDR3 region has the DNA TGTGCCACCAGCAGAGCTATAAACTCCTACAATGAGCAGTTCTTC. Filled out from reference TRBV15 and TRBJ2-1, the complete variable domain reads DAMVIQNPRYQVTQFGKPVTLSCSQTLNHNVMYWYQQKSSQAPKLLFHYYDKDFNNEADTPDNFQSRRPNTSFCFLDIRSPGLGDTAMYLCATSRAINSYNEQFFGPGTRLTVL.

This chain uses TRBV7-9 with TRBJ2-3, with D possibly matching TRBD2 (6 bases). V lost 4 bases to trimming and J lost 1 base, with 15 bases between them. In germline, CDR1 is SEHNR, CDR2 FQNEAQ (reference sequence). This CDR3 region has 16 residues. The CDR3 nucleotides are TGTGCCAGCAGCTCCTCAAGACTAGAGCGCACAGATACGCAGTATTTT. It specifies CASSSSRLERTDTQYF.

This chain connects TRBV6-5 to TRBJ1-6, with 9 bases lining up with TRBD1. The junction had 6 bases not matched to a gene; V was cut back by 2 bases and J by 7 bases. The CDR3 spans 16 residues. The germline gives CDR1 MNHEY, CDR2 SVGAGI. CDR3 residues: CASSYTGTGRNSPLHF. The DNA for the CDR3 is TGTGCCAGCAGTTACACCGGGACAGGGAGGAATTCACCCCTCCACTTT.

The rearrangement links TRBV6-6 to TRBJ2-7; weak D call: TRBD1 (6 bases). This CDR3 is 14 amino acids long. Deletions cut 0 bases from V and 3 bases from J, with 9 bases between. Germline V gene lookup returns CDR1 MNHNY and CDR2 SVGAGI (reference sequence). CDR3 protein: CASSYSGDIYEQYF. DNA of the CDR3: TGTGCCAGCAGTTACTCGGGGGACATCTACGAGCAGTACTTC.

The chain couples TRBV30 to TRBJ1-1; D is possibly TRBD1 (5 bases). The germline V gene has CDR1 GTSNPN and CDR2 SVGIG (reference sequence). The length of the CDR3 is 15 residues. V was pared by 6 bases and J by 1 base, with 18 bases between. The CDR3 DNA is TGTGCCTGCAAGCCCTTCAGGGTAGGGAACACTGAAGCTTTCTTT. It translates to CACKPFRVGNTEAFF.

The chain carries TRBV19 and TRBJ2-1, with D possibly being TRBD1 or TRBD2 (5 bases each). V was cut by 5 bases and J by 4 bases, with 15 bases left in between. This CDR3 region has 15 residues. Germline V gene lookup returns CDR1 LNHDA and CDR2 SQIVND (reference sequence). The CDR3 bases are TGTGCCAGTAGTGGCCGGGACGCGGGTTACAATGAGCAGTTCTTC. It yields the protein CASSGRDAGYNEQFF.

This chain links TRBV30 with TRBJ1-4; a weak D match, TRBD1 (5 bases). CDR1 is GTSNPN and CDR2 is SVGIG in the germline V gene (reference sequence). Trimming shortened V by 1 base and J by 5 bases, and 8 bases separated the two germline ends. The CDR3 runs 13 residues. In nucleotides, the CDR3 is TGTGCCTGGAGTGCGGACACGAATGAAAAACTGTTTTTT. Amino acid sequence: CAWSADTNEKLFF.

V is TRBV2 and J is TRBJ2-7; 9 nucleotides align to TRBD1. Trimming at V came to 5 bases and at J to 2 bases, leaving 4 bases not matched to a gene. This CDR3 comprises 14 residues. The germline CDR1 and CDR2 sequences are SNHLY and FYNNEI. The CDR3 loop reads CASSSGQGPYEQYF. CDR3 in DNA: TGTGCCAGCAGTTCGGGACAGGGTCCCTACGAGCAGTACTTC. Full variable domain (missing parts from reference TRBV2 and TRBJ2-7): EPEVTQTPSHQVTQMGQEVILRCVPISNHLYFYWYRQILGQKVEFLVSFYNNEISEKSEIFDDQFSVERPDGSNFTLKIRSTKLEDSAMYFCASSSGQGPYEQYFGPGTRLTVT.

CDR3 loop: CASYPGRGADTQYF. DNA for the CDR3: TGTGCCAGCTACCCCGGTAGGGGAGCAGATACGCAGTATTTT. This chain links TRBV18 with TRBJ2-3, with D possibly being TRBD1 or TRBD2 (5 bases each). The CDR3 is 14 amino acids. Germline V gene data show CDR1 as KGHSH and CDR2 as LQKENI. V lost 7 bases and J 4 bases, leaving 15 bases between the germline ends.

The V call is TRBV9, the J call TRBJ2-5; D is unresolved. Germline CDR1 reads SGDLS; CDR2 reads YYNGEE. The ends were cut back, 3 bases at V and 1 base at J, with 7 bases in the middle. This CDR3 is 13 amino acids long. Written as DNA, the CDR3 is TGTGCCAGCAGCGCCTACGCCCAAGAGACCCAGTACTTC. It specifies CASSAYAQETQYF.

This clone occurred a few times. The V call is TRBV29-1, the J call TRBJ2-7; 8 bases agree with TRBD1. The V segment lost 6 bases and the J segment 2 bases; nucleotides outside the gene matches: 6. Germline CDR1 is SQVTM and CDR2 is ANQGSEA. The length of the CDR3 is 13 residues. CDR3 loop: CSVEDRATYEQYF. The DNA for the CDR3 is TGCAGCGTAGAGGACAGGGCAACCTACGAGCAGTACTTC.

This chain links TRBV6-2 or TRBV6-3 with TRBJ2-7, with a weak D call TRBD1 (6 bases). The CDR3 loop spans 13 amino acids. Trimming removed 4 bases at V and 4 bases at J, with 11 bases between. Per germline, CDR1 MNHEY and CDR2 SVGEGT. Here the CDR3 DNA reads TGTGCCAGCAGTTTTGGCAGGGGATACGAGCAGTACTTC. Translating it yields CASSFGRGYEQYF.

The rearrangement uses TRBV6-4 and TRBJ2-7; the match to TRBD1 covers 9 bases. The CDR3 extends over 16 amino acids. The germline V gene encodes CDR1 MRHNA and CDR2 SNTAGT. V was pared by 4 bases and J by 0 bases, with 7 bases of the junction left unmatched. This CDR3 reads CASSVREDRGSYEQYF. CDR3 nucleotide sequence: TGTGCCAGCAGTGTACGAGAGGACAGGGGCTCCTACGAGCAGTACTTC.